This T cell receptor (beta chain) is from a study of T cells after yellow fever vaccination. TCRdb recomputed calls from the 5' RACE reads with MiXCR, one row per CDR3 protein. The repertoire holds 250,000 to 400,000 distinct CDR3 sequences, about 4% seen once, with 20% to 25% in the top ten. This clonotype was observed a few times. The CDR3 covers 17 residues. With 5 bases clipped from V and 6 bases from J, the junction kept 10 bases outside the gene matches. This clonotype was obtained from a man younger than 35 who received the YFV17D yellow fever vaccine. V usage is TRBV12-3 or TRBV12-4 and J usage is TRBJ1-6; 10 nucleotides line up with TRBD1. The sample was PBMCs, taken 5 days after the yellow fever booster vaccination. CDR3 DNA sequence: TGTGCCAGCAGTCCGGGGGCCCGACAGGGGGCTAATTCACCCCTCCACTTT. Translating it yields CASSPGARQGANSPLHF.